This T cell receptor (beta chain) is from a study of cytomegalovirus exposure and HLA in healthy donors. The V end lost 1 base, the J end lost 10 bases, and 17 bases lay between the germline ends. Germline lookup yields CDR1 KGHSH and CDR2 LQKENI. The CDR3 is made up of 15 amino acids. 60 Vbeta and 13 Jbeta primers were used in PCR. Produced via immunoSEQ multiplex PCR; TCRdb's table is partial and in-frame only. Altogether tens of thousands of clones are present, about two thirds being singletons, with the ten largest covering around 5%. This TCR came from a woman in her 30s in good health and CMV-seropositive. Input material: PBMCs. The rearrangement uses TRBV18 and TRBJ1-3, with a tentative D call TRBD1 (5 bases). As DNA, the CDR3 is TGTGCCAGCTCACCACAGGGGCCAAGTACTCGAACCATATATTTT. It is translated as CASSPQGPSTRTIYF.